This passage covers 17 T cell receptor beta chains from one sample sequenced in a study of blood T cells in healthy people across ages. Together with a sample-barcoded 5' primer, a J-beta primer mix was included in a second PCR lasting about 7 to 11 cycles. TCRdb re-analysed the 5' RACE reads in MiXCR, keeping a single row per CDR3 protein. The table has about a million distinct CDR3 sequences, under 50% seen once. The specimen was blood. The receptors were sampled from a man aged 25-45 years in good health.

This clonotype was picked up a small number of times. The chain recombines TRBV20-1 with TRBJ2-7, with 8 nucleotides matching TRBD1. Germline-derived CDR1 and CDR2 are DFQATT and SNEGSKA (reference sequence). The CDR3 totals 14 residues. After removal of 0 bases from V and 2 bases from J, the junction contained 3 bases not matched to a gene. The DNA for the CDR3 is TGCAGTGCTAGAGAAGGACAGGGCCCCTACGAGCAGTACTTC. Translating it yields CSAREGQGPYEQYF.

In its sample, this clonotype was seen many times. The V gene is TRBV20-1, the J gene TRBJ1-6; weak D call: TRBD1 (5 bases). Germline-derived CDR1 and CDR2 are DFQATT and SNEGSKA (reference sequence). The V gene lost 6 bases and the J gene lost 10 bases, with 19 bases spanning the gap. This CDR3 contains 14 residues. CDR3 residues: CSADPHQGGSPLHF. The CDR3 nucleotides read TGCAGTGCCGACCCCCATCAGGGTGGATCACCCCTCCACTTT.

CDR3 DNA: TGTGCCACCAGTGATCCGCCGATTCACAATGAGCAGTTCTTC. It translates to CATSDPPIHNEQFF. This chain uses TRBV24-1 with TRBJ2-1; D gene unclear. Germline lookup yields CDR1 KGHDR and CDR2 SFDVKD. Trimming pared 3 bases from V and 5 bases from J, leaving 10 bases between. CDR3 size: 14 residues.

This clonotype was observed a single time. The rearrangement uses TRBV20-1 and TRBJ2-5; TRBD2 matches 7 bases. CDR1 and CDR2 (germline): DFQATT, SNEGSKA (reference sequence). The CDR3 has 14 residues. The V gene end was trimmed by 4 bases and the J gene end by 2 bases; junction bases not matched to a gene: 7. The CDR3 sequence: CSATPSGAQETQYF. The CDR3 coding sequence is TGCAGTGCTACCCCCAGCGGGGCGCAAGAGACCCAGTACTTC.

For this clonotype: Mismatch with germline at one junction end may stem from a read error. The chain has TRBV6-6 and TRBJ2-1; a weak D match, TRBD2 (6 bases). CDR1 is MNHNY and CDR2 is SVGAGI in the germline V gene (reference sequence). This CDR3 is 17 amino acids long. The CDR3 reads CAGSYSHGGSSYNEQFF. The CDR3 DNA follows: TGTGCCGGCAGTTACTCCCACGGGGGTAGCTCCTACAATGAGCAGTTCTTC.

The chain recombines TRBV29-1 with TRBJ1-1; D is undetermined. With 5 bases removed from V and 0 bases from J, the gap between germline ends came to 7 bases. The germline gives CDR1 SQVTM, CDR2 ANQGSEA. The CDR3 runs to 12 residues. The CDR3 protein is CSVTVMNTEAFF. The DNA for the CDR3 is TGCAGCGTTACCGTCATGAACACTGAAGCTTTCTTT. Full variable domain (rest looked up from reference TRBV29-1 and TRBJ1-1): SAVISQKPSRDICQRGTSLTIQCQVDSQVTMMFWYRQQPGQSLTLIATANQGSEATYESGFVIDKFPISRPNLTFSTLTVSNMSPEDSSIYLCSVTVMNTEAFFGQGTRLTVV.

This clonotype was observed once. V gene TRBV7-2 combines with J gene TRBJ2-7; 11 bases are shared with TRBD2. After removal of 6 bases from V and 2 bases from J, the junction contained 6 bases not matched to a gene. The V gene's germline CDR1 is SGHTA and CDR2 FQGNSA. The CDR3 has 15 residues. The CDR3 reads CASRNTLAGAYEQYF. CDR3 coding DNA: TGTGCCAGCAGAAACACACTAGCGGGGGCCTACGAGCAGTACTTC.

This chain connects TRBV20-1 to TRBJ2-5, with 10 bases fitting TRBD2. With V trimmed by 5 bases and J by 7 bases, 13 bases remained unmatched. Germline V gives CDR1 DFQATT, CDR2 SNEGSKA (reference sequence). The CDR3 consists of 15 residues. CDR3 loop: CSARYSGGHSGTQYF. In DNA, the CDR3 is TGCAGTGCTCGCTATAGCGGGGGGCATTCAGGGACCCAGTACTTC.

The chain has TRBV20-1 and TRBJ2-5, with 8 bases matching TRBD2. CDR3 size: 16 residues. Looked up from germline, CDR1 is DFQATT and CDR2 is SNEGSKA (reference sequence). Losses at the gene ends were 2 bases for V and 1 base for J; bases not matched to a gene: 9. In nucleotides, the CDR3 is TGCAGTGCTAGATGGTTTCTCGCGGGGGGCCAAGAGACCCAGTACTTC. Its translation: CSARWFLAGGQETQYF.

The CDR3 nucleotides read TGTGCCATCATAAGGGGGCAGACACTAAGAGGGAACACTGAAGCTTTCTTT. It translates to CAIIRGQTLRGNTEAFF. The V call is TRBV10-3, the J call TRBJ1-1, with 7 bases lining up with TRBD1. Trimming at V came to 7 bases and at J to 1 base, leaving 15 bases not matched to a gene. Germline CDR1 ENHRY, CDR2 SYGVKD. CDR3 length equals 17 residues.

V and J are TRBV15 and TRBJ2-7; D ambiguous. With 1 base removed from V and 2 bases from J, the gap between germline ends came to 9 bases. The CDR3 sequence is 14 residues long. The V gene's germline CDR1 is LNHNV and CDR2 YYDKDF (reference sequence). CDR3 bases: TGTGCCACCAGCAGAGGGACGGACGCCTACGAGCAGTACTTC. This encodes CATSRGTDAYEQYF.

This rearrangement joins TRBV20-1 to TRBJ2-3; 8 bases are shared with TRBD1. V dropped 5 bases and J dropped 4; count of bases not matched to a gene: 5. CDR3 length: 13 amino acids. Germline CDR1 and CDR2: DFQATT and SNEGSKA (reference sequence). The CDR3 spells CSAGGTGADTQYF. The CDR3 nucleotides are TGCAGTGCTGGAGGGACAGGAGCAGATACGCAGTATTTT.

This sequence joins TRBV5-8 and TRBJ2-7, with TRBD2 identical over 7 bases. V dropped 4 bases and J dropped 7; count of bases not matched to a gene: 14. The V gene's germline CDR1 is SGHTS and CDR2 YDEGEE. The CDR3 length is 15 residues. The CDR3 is CASSPSGLGHKEQYF. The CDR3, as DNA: TGTGCCAGCAGCCCCTCCGGACTAGGACACAAGGAGCAGTACTTC.

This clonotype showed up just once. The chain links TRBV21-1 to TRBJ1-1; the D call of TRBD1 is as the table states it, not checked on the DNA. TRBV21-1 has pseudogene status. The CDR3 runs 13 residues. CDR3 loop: CASSKGQVCEAFF. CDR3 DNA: TGTGCCAGCAGCAAAGGACAGGTGTGTGAAGCTTTCTTT.

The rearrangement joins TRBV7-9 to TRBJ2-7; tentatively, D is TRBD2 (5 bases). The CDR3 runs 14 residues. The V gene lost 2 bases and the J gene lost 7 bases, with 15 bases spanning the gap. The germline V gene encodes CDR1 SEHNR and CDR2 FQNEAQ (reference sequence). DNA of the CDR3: TGTGCCAGCAGCTTATCCGGAGGCTCTGTGGAGCAGTACTTC. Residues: CASSLSGGSVEQYF. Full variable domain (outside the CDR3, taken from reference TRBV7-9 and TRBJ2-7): DTGVSQNPRHKITKRGQNVTFRCDPISEHNRLYWYRQTLGQGPEFLTYFQNEAQLEKSRLLSDRFSAERPKGSFSTLEIQRTEQGDSAMYLCASSLSGGSVEQYFGPGTRLTVT.

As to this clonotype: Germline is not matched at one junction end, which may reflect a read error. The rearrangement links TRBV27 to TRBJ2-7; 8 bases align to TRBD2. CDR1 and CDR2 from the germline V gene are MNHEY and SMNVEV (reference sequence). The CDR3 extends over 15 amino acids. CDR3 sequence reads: CTSSPLAGSRYEQYF. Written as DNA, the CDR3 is TGTACCAGCAGTCCATTAGCGGGGTCGCGCTATGAGCAGTACTTC.

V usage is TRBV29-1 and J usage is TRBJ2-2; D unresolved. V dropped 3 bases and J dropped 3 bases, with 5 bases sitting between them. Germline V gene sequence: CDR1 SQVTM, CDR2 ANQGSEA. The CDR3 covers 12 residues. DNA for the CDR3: TGCAGCGTTGACTACGACACCGGGGAGCTGTTTTTT. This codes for CSVDYDTGELFF.